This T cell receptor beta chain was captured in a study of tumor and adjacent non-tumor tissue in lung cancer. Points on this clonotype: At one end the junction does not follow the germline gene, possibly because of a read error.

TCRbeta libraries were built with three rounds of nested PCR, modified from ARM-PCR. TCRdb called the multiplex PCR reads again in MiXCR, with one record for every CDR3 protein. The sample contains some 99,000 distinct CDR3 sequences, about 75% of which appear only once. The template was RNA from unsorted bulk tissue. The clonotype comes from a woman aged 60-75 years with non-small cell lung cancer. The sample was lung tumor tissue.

The CDR3 sequence is CPSSLGPLAQSYNEQFF. CDR3 nucleotides: TGTCCCAGCAGCTTAGGCCCACTAGCACAATCGTACAATGAGCAGTTCTTC. The chain carries TRBV11-3 and TRBJ2-1, with D possibly being TRBD2 (6 bases). Germline CDR1 and CDR2: SGHNT and YENEEA. The CDR3 length is 17 residues.